The present TCR beta chain was sequenced within a study of cytomegalovirus exposure and HLA in healthy donors. Study-level points and caveats: The study listed 150 to 200 cytomegalovirus-associated TCR beta chains.

This clone was detected only a few times. Its antigen is currently unknown. TCRdb keeps only in-frame clones here, not all; method: immunoSEQ multiplex PCR. The sample lists about 190,000 clones, about 82% seen once, with approximately 1.5% in the top ten. The receptor was derived from a young woman in good health and CMV-seronegative. Sequences were obtained from PBMCs.

This CDR3 is CASSLGGAETQYF. The CDR3 nucleotides are TGTGCCAGCAGCTTAGGCGGTGCCGAGACCCAGTACTTC. This chain connects TRBV11-2 to TRBJ2-5; no reliable D call. The CDR3 consists of 13 residues. Trimming left V 1 base short and J 5 bases short, with 8 bases between. The V gene's germline CDR1 is SGHAT and CDR2 FQNNGV. Together with reference TRBV11-2 and TRBJ2-5, the CDR3 gives the full variable domain: EAGVAQSPRYKIIEKRQSVAFWCNPISGHATLYWYQQILGQGPKLLIQFQNNGVVDDSQLPKDRFSAERLKGVDSTLKIQPAKLEDSAVYLCASSLGGAETQYFGPGTRLLVL.